A single sample gave rise to the 26 T cell receptor beta chains below, sequenced in a study of T cell responses to AZD1222 COVID-19 vaccine (dated by TCRdb to the early 2020s). The library relied on the immunoSEQ multiplex PCR assay. As stored in TCRdb, this immuneACCESS dataset retains in-frame rearrangements with V and J assigned. A fraction of the clones does not appear; measured against another copy, unresolved V genes explain less than half of the discrepancy, and the remainder lacks a known reason. Present in this sample are 99,000 or so clones, about 89% of which were seen just once. Approximately 3% of the sample goes to the ten largest clones. In the paper's terms, the time point label means: about 28 days (+/-7) after the second vaccine dose. Per the publication, the treatment or condition label means: meningococcal conjugate vaccine given as trial control. Sequenced material: peripheral blood, taken 28 days after the second dose of the MenACWY control vaccine. The source is an adult who received the MenACWY meningococcal vaccine as a control.

The CDR3 reads CASSPGTANTGELFF. The CDR3 DNA reads TGTGCCAGCTCACCAGGGACAGCGAACACCGGGGAGCTGTTTTTT. The rearrangement joins TRBV18 to TRBJ2-2; the match to TRBD1 covers 7 bases. From germline, CDR1 is KGHSH and CDR2 LQKENI. Trimming cost V 2 bases and J 0 bases; bases outside gene matches: 0. The CDR3 has 15 residues.

The V call is TRBV6-5, the J call TRBJ2-5; possible D gene TRBD2, 6 bases. The V gene's germline CDR1 is MNHEY and CDR2 SVGAGI. The CDR3 is 13 residues long. V shed 6 bases and J shed 5 bases, with 13 bases lying between them. The CDR3 region has the DNA TGTGCCAGCAGGCCGCCTAGCGTGGAGACCCAGTACTTC. Protein product: CASRPPSVETQYF.

The V gene is TRBV4-2, the J gene TRBJ2-7; 13 positions agree with TRBD2. From germline, CDR1 is LGHNA and CDR2 YNFKEQ. CDR3 length: 16 residues. After removal of 3 bases from V and 3 bases from J, the junction contained 5 bases not matched to a gene. CDR3 DNA sequence: TGTGCCAGCAGCCAGGAACTAGCGGGGGGGCGCTACGAGCAGTACTTC. Translation: CASSQELAGGRYEQYF.

The chain combines TRBV6-5 with TRBJ1-6; unclear D gene. The germline V gene has CDR1 MNHEY and CDR2 SVGAGI. With 6 bases removed from V and 7 bases from J, the gap between germline ends came to 16 bases. This CDR3 has 15 residues. As DNA, the CDR3 is TGTGCCAGCAGCCACCCTTCCGGTCGGAATTCACCCCTCCACTTT. The encoded protein is CASSHPSGRNSPLHF.

The J gene is TRBJ2-5, the V gene TRBV5-4; maybe TRBD2 (6 bases). The CDR3 has 13 amino acids. Germline V CDR1 and CDR2: SGHNT, YYREEE (reference sequence). Between the trimmed V and J ends, which lost 4 bases and 5 bases, there was a span of 12 bases. DNA of the CDR3: TGTGCCAGCAGCCTGACGGGGGAGGAGACCCAGTACTTC. The encoded protein is CASSLTGEETQYF. The whole variable domain, filled in from reference TRBV5-4 and TRBJ2-5, reads ETGVTQSPTHLIKTRGQQVTLRCSSQSGHNTVSWYQQALGQGPQFIFQYYREEENGRGNFPPRFSGLQFPNYSSELNVNALELDDSALYLCASSLTGEETQYFGPGTRLLVL.

The rearrangement uses TRBV27 and TRBJ2-7; 9 positions match TRBD1. This CDR3 contains 15 residues. V shed 3 bases, J shed 2 bases, and the junction held 5 bases outside the gene matches. Germline V gives CDR1 MNHEY, CDR2 SMNVEV (reference sequence). As DNA, the CDR3 is TGTGCCAGCAGTTTCCGGGGACAGGGCGCCTACGAGCAGTACTTC. It translates to CASSFRGQGAYEQYF.

The V gene is TRBV19, the J gene TRBJ1-5; TRBD1 might be the D (6 bases). Germline values: CDR1 LNHDA, CDR2 SQIVND (reference sequence). The CDR3 is 14 residues long. Trimming cost V 7 bases and J 2 bases, with 12 bases left between them. CDR3 DNA: TGTGCCAGTAACCAATCAGGGGGCAATCAGCCCCAGCATTTT. As protein: CASNQSGGNQPQHF.

The V and J genes are TRBV3-1 (or the pseudogene TRBV3-2) and TRBJ1-1; D not certain. Germline V gives CDR1 LGHDT, CDR2 YNNKEL (reference sequence). This CDR3 is 13 amino acids long. Trimming cost V 1 base and J 5 bases, with 8 bases left between them. This chain's CDR3 is CASSQGLRTEAFF. The CDR3 DNA reads TGTGCCAGCAGCCAAGGGCTTAGGACTGAAGCTTTCTTT.

The chain joins TRBV5-1 to TRBJ1-2, with unresolved D. The CDR3 extends over 14 amino acids. Trimming removed 0 bases at V and 3 bases at J, with 9 bases between. The germline gives CDR1 SGHRS, CDR2 YFSETQ. The CDR3: CASSLALTDYGYTF. DNA of the CDR3: TGCGCCAGCAGCTTGGCTCTAACAGACTATGGCTACACCTTC.

The DNA of the CDR3 is TGTGCCAGCAGCTCCAACGCGAACACCGGGGAGCTGTTTTTT. Its protein product is CASSSNANTGELFF. This rearrangement joins TRBV7-2 to TRBJ2-2; D is unresolved. Deletions cut 4 bases from V and 0 bases from J, with 6 bases between. CDR3 length: 14 residues. CDR1 SGHTA and CDR2 FQGNSA come from the germline V gene.

The chain employs TRBV19 and TRBJ1-2; 11 bases map to TRBD1. CDR1 is LNHDA, CDR2 SQIVND, per germline (reference sequence). The CDR3 runs to 15 residues. Trimming cost V 4 bases and J 4 bases; bases outside gene matches: 5. The CDR3 spells CASSTGTGGPYGYTF. The CDR3 region has the DNA TGTGCCAGTAGTACCGGGACAGGGGGTCCCTATGGCTACACCTTC. Full variable domain (rest looked up from reference TRBV19 and TRBJ1-2): DGGITQSPKYLFRKEGQNVTLSCEQNLNHDAMYWYRQDPGQGLRLIYYSQIVNDFQKGDIAEGYSVSREKKESFPLTVTSAQKNPTAFYLCASSTGTGGPYGYTFGSGTRLTVV.

The gene calls are TRBV7-8 and TRBJ1-4, with 8 nucleotides matching TRBD1. V shed 5 bases and J 4 bases; nucleotides not matched to a gene: 9. CDR3 size: 16 residues. Germline CDR1 is SGHVS and CDR2 is FQNEAQ. The CDR3, as DNA: TGTGCCAGCAGCCCTCGACAGGGGAGGGGTAATGAAAAACTGTTTTTT. This encodes CASSPRQGRGNEKLFF.

This clone has a single count. This chain joins TRBV19 and TRBJ1-5; tentatively, D is TRBD1 (5 bases). V dropped 5 bases and J dropped 0 bases, with 11 bases sitting between them. CDR3 size: 15 residues. CDR1 is LNHDA and CDR2 is SQIVND in the germline V gene (reference sequence). CDR3 DNA: TGTGCCAGTAGTTCCGGGGGGTTTAGCAATCAGCCCCAGCATTTT. Protein sequence: CASSSGGFSNQPQHF.

This rearrangement joins TRBV2 to TRBJ2-3; maybe TRBD2 (5 bases). Germline V gene sequence: CDR1 SNHLY, CDR2 FYNNEI. The CDR3 contains 14 residues. V shed 4 bases and J shed 2 bases, with 10 bases lying between them. The CDR3 spells CASSADGNTDTQYF. The CDR3 DNA follows: TGTGCCAGCAGTGCGGACGGGAACACAGATACGCAGTATTTT.

This clone was counted between two and nine times. The chain carries TRBV27 and TRBJ2-1, with 7 bases lining up with TRBD1. The junction had 6 bases not matched to a gene; V was cut back by 6 bases and J by 4 bases. Per the germline V gene, CDR1 is MNHEY and CDR2 is SMNVEV (reference sequence). CDR3 length equals 14 residues. The CDR3 coding sequence is TGTGCCAGCAGGAGACAGGGTCCTTACAATGAGCAGTTCTTC. Translating it yields CASRRQGPYNEQFF.

This CDR3 is CASSQGYEQYF. CDR3 DNA: TGTGCCAGCTCACAAGGGTACGAGCAGTACTTC. The chain joins TRBV18 to TRBJ2-7; no clear D gene. V was trimmed by 4 bases and J by 4 bases, leaving 5 bases between them. Germline values: CDR1 KGHSH, CDR2 LQKENI. This CDR3 is 11 amino acids long.

The chain combines TRBV6-5 with TRBJ2-3, with 7 bases lining up with TRBD2. Trimming took 10 bases from V and 4 from J; bases not matched to a gene: 8. Germline V gives CDR1 MNHEY, CDR2 SVGAGI. The CDR3 runs 13 residues. CDR3 nucleotide sequence: TGTGCCACCACCATTCGGGGGGCAGATACGCAGTATTTT. Residues: CATTIRGADTQYF.

V is TRBV27 and J is TRBJ2-7; TRBD2 is a possible D gene (5 bases). The germline V gene has CDR1 MNHEY and CDR2 SMNVEV (reference sequence). The V end lost 10 bases, the J end lost 6 bases, and 19 bases lay between the germline ends. This CDR3 has 13 amino acids. The CDR3 here is CATQSRSGIEQYF. The CDR3 nucleotides read TGTGCCACCCAATCAAGGTCGGGGATCGAGCAGTACTTC.

This sequence joins TRBV29-1 and TRBJ2-4, with 9 bases aligning to TRBD2. CDR1 is SQVTM, CDR2 ANQGSEA, per germline. V was clipped by 2 bases and J by 2 bases; unmatched bases: 7. The CDR3 runs to 16 residues. The CDR3 coding sequence is TGCAGCGTTGAAAACTCGCGGGGGGGAACCAAAAACATTCAGTACTTC. It is translated as CSVENSRGGTKNIQYF.

The chain carries TRBV4-2 and TRBJ2-5; D call uncertain. The CDR3 contains 18 residues. V was trimmed by 0 bases and J by 3 bases, leaving 20 bases between them. Looked up from germline, CDR1 is LGHNA and CDR2 is YNFKEQ. This chain's CDR3 is CASSQDPGAWVAEETQYF. The CDR3 DNA reads as TGTGCCAGCAGCCAAGATCCAGGAGCATGGGTTGCGGAAGAGACCCAGTACTTC.

The rearrangement joins TRBV3-1 (or the pseudogene TRBV3-2) to TRBJ1-1; D unresolved. Germline assignment: CDR1 LGHDT and CDR2 YNNKEL (reference sequence). The CDR3 totals 14 residues. V was pared by 0 bases and J by 3 bases, with 8 bases between. The DNA for the CDR3 is TGTGCCAGCAGCCAAGAGGCGGGGTACACTGAAGCTTTCTTT. Residues: CASSQEAGYTEAFF.

The gene calls are TRBV19 and TRBJ2-5, with a tentative D call TRBD1 (6 bases). CDR3 length: 14 amino acids. V lost 6 bases and J 4 bases, leaving 15 bases between the germline ends. Germline values: CDR1 LNHDA, CDR2 SQIVND (reference sequence). Written as DNA, the CDR3 is TGTGCCAGTAGCCCTACAGGGACACTAGAGACCCAGTACTTC. It specifies CASSPTGTLETQYF.

This clone occurred once. The genes are TRBV18 and TRBJ1-1, with a tentative D call TRBD1 (5 bases). Trimming cost V 1 base and J 7 bases, with 7 bases left between them. This CDR3 region has 12 residues. Germline assignment: CDR1 KGHSH and CDR2 LQKENI. The CDR3 sequence is CASSPRQGEAFF. CDR3 sequence (DNA): TGTGCCAGCTCACCACGGCAGGGTGAAGCTTTCTTT.

This chain uses TRBV2 with TRBJ1-2; a possible D gene is TRBD1 (5 bases). CDR3 length equals 15 residues. V was cut by 6 bases and J by 4 bases, with 18 bases left in between. CDR1 is SNHLY, CDR2 FYNNEI, per germline. The CDR3 DNA reads TGTGCCAGCAGCGCGCAGGGCTCTCGTACCTATGGCTACACCTTC. Its protein product is CASSAQGSRTYGYTF.

The V and J genes are TRBV9 and TRBJ1-1; a weak D match, TRBD1 (6 bases). This CDR3 has 12 residues. Germline V gene lookup returns CDR1 SGDLS and CDR2 YYNGEE. The V gene lost 3 bases and the J gene lost 9 bases, with 12 bases spanning the gap. The CDR3 sequence is CASSGEGGKAFF. CDR3 in DNA: TGTGCCAGCAGCGGAGAGGGGGGAAAAGCTTTCTTT.

The gene calls are TRBV7-2 and TRBJ1-1; tentative D call: TRBD1 (5 bases). This CDR3 is built from 16 residues. V lost 3 bases to trimming and J lost 4 bases, with 18 bases between them. Germline CDR1 SGHTA, CDR2 FQGNSA. CDR3: CASSLRGPTAVTEAFF. CDR3 nucleotide sequence: TGTGCCAGCAGCTTGCGGGGACCCACGGCGGTCACTGAAGCTTTCTTT.